This paragraph covers one T cell receptor beta chain sequence. This record belongs to a study of sequential checkpoint blockade in melanoma. Study at large: Patients were randomized 1:1 to nivolumab-then-ipilimumab or ipilimumab-then-nivolumab first-line.

The treatment was: randomized to nivolumab then ipilimumab (arm A) or the reverse (arm B). From thawed PBMCs, live CD3+CD8+ cells negative for CD19 and CD56 were sorted. Only in-frame clones appear in the TCRdb table, and some are missing; sequencing was by immunoSEQ multiplex PCR. Of over 3,500 clones in the sample, 57% were seen once. From germline, CDR1 is MNHEY and CDR2 SMNVEV (reference sequence). This CDR3 contains 17 residues. Trimming took off 3 bases at V and 6 bases at J, with 20 bases between the two ends. Sequencing was performed on CD8+ T cells sorted from blood (inferred from file names), taken from a patient given nivolumab and ipilimumab in sequence. The receptor was isolated from a human patient with melanoma. Some clones in this sample may be carry-over from other donors' samples. The V call is TRBV27, the J call TRBJ2-2; TRBD2 is a possible D gene (7 bases). The CDR3 DNA reads as TGTGCCAGCAGTTTTTGGGCGGGGGCGTCCCGAGCCGGGGAGCTGTTTTTT. Its protein product is CASSFWAGASRAGELFF.